This TCR beta chain is from a study of T-cell memory formation after mild COVID-19 (dated by TCRdb to the early 2020s). Background for the entire study: TCR sequence clusters from the two donors were found to be largely donor specific. T-cell clones expanding and contracting after mild COVID-19 in a couple of donors were tracked by longitudinal TCRalpha and TCRbeta repertoire sequencing. Two young, previously healthy adult volunteers, one female and one male, were included in the cohort. General conclusions and limits of the study: Clones contracting from day 15 to 85 had balanced CD4/CD8 phenotypes, while a second wave expanding from day 15 to 37 was biased towards CD4+. Contracting CD4+ clones were located mainly in the CM and EM memory subsets, whereas CD8+ clones were found to be enriched in EMRA. Whether the second-wave clones peaking on day 37 were SARS-CoV-2 specific was not confirmed. Some responding clones were detected in pre-infection memory, suggesting pre-existing cross-reactive memory T cells joined the SARS-CoV-2 response. The study included only two mild cases, and larger cohorts that include severe cases with pre-infection samples were judged to be necessary.

Based on the germline V gene, the CDR1 and CDR2 sequences are SGHTA and FQGTGA. Including the terminal cysteine and phenylalanine, the CDR3 comprises 15 residues. CDR3 DNA only is kept here, 45 bases in frame from base 1. V and J are truncated by 1 base and 0 bases respectively, leaving an intervening sequence of 8 bases. This clonotype was counted many times. Its binding antigen is unknown. Base qualities are not provided; no much larger clone lies one nucleotide away. Data came from an Illumina NovaSeq 6000. TCRalpha and TCRbeta cDNA libraries were constructed by 5'RACE with constant-segment primers, with sample barcodes and unique molecular identifiers being introduced. Trizol reagent was used to extract RNA from every sample. Amplification of the libraries took two PCR steps, and the second step added a second sample barcode plus Illumina TruSeq adapters. Sequencing of the libraries was done on an Illumina NovaSeq, producing 2 x 150 bp paired-end reads. The source study handled its data this way. With migec v1.2.7, reads were demultiplexed and then collapsed into UMI-guided consensus sequences. Using mixcr v2.1.11, UMI consensuses were aligned to TRA and TRB V and J templates and then assembled into clonotypes. A clonotype was counted as expanded or contracted only when both edgeR and NoisET called the clonotype significant, with the noise models trained on biological replicates. For edgeR calls, the cutoffs were a false discovery rate-adjusted p below 0.01 and a log2 fold-change threshold of 1. As an exploratory analysis of dynamics, PCA with hierarchical clustering was applied to max-normalized trajectories of the 1000 most abundant clonotypes. The CD4 or CD8 phenotype of responding clones was assigned using the separately sequenced CD4+ and CD8+ repertoires. TCRdb's own reprocessing of the public reads used fastp at Q25 and MiXCR and kept productive beta chains. Rows matching on CDR3 protein sequence are summarized as one entry with the most common DNA and genes. TCRdb's processing, not the authors' own work, is the source of the V and J calls. The sample data list approximately 350,000 distinct CDR3 sequences, and roughly 14% of these were observed just once. The ten largest clones take up around 22% of the sample.

Ficoll-Paque density gradient centrifugation was used to isolate PBMCs. This receptor was taken from a young man who had mild COVID-19 (a few samples of this study predate the infection). The sample titles of this study are shuffled in the database, so cell type and time point are left out; the donor was told from shared clones. This chain joins TRBV7-3 to TRBJ2-3, with no confident D gene call. Sequenced material: PBMCs or a T cell subset sorted from them (not recorded which). Read as DNA, the sequence is TGTGCCAGCAGCTTAAACGCGGCTAGCACAGATACGCAGTATTTT. The resulting protein is CASSLNAASTDTQYF.